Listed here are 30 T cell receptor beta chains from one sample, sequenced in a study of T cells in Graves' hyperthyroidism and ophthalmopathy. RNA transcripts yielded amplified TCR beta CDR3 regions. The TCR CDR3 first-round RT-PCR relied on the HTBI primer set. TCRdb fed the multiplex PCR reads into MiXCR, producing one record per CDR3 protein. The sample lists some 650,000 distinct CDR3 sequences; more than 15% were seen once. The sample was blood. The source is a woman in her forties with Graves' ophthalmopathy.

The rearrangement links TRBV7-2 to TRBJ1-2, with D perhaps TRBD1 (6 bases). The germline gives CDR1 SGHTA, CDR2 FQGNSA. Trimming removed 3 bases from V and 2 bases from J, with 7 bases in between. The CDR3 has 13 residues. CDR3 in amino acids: CTSSFGQNYGYTF. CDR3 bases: TGTACCAGCAGCTTCGGACAGAACTATGGCTACACCTTC.

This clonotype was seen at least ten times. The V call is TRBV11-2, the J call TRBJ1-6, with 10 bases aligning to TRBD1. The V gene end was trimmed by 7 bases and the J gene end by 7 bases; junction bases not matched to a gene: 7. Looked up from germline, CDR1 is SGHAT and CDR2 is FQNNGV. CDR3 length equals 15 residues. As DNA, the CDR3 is TGTGCCAGCACCTCCGGGACAGGGGAAAATTCACCCCTCCACTTT. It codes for CASTSGTGENSPLHF. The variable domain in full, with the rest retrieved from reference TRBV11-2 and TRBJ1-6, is EAGVAQSPRYKIIEKRQSVAFWCNPISGHATLYWYQQILGQGPKLLIQFQNNGVVDDSQLPKDRFSAERLKGVDSTLKIQPAKLEDSAVYLCASTSGTGENSPLHFGNGTRLTVT.

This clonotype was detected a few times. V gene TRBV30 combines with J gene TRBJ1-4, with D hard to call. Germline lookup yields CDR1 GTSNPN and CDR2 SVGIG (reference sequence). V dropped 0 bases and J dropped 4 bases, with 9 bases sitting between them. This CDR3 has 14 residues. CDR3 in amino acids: CAWSVSRLNEKLFF. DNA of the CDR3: TGTGCCTGGAGTGTCTCCAGGCTTAATGAAAAACTGTTTTTT.

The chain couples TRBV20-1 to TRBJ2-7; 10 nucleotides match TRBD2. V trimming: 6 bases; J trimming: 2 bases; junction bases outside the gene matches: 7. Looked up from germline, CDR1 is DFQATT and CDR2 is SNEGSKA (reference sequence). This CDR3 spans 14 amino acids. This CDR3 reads CSAKTGLAAYEQYF. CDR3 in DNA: TGCAGTGCAAAGACTGGACTAGCGGCCTACGAGCAGTACTTC.

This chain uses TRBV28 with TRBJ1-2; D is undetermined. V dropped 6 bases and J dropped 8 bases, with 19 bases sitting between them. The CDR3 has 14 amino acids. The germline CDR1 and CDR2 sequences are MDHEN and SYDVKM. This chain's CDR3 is CASSPPLRARGYTF. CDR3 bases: TGTGCCAGCAGCCCTCCGCTCCGGGCAAGAGGCTACACCTTC.

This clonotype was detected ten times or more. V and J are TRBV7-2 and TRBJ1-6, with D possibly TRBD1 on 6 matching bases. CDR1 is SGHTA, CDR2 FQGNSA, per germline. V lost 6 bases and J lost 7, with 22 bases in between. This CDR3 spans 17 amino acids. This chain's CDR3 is CASREEGVRGANSPLHF. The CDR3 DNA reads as TGTGCCAGCAGGGAAGAGGGTGTGCGGGGGGCGAATTCACCCCTCCACTTT.

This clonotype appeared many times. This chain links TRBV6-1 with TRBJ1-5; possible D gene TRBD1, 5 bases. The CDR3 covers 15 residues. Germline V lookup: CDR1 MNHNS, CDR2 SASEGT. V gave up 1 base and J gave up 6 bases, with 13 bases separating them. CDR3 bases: TGTGCCAGCAGTGAAGACGGGGGTGCAAGTCAGCCCCAGCATTTT. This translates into CASSEDGGASQPQHF.

Here the CDR3 DNA reads TGTGCCAGCAGGGGGACAGGAATAAATGACGGCTACACCTTC. Protein sequence: CASRGTGINDGYTF. This chain joins TRBV2 and TRBJ1-2; 8 bases align to TRBD1. The CDR3 extends over 14 amino acids. Germline trimming cut 6 bases from V and 8 bases from J; bases unmatched to any gene: 11. In germline, CDR1 is SNHLY, CDR2 FYNNEI.

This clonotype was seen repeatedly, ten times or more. Here the CDR3 DNA reads TGTGCCAGCAGCATCCTAGCGGGAGTCGGGTACGAGCAGTACTTC. As protein: CASSILAGVGYEQYF. This rearrangement joins TRBV7-9 to TRBJ2-7; 10 bases are a match to TRBD2. The CDR3 sequence is 15 residues long. Trimming cost V 5 bases and J 4 bases; bases outside gene matches: 8. Looked up from germline, CDR1 is SEHNR and CDR2 is FQNEAQ (reference sequence). Full variable domain (outside the CDR3, taken from reference TRBV7-9 and TRBJ2-7): DTGVSQNPRHKITKRGQNVTFRCDPISEHNRLYWYRQTLGQGPEFLTYFQNEAQLEKSRLLSDRFSAERPKGSFSTLEIQRTEQGDSAMYLCASSILAGVGYEQYFGPGTRLTVT.

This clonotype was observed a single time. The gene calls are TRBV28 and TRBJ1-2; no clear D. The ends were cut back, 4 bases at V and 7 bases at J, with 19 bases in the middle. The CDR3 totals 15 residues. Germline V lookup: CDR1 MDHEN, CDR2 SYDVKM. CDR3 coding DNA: TGTGCCAGCAGTTCTATGACGGGAACAGTGGGTGGCTACACCTTC. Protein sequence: CASSSMTGTVGGYTF.

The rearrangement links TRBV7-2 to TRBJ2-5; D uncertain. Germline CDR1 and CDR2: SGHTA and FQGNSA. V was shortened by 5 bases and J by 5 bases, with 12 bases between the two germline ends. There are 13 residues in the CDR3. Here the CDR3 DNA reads TGTGCCAGCAGCACCAGGTTAGGGGAGACCCAGTACTTC. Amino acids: CASSTRLGETQYF.

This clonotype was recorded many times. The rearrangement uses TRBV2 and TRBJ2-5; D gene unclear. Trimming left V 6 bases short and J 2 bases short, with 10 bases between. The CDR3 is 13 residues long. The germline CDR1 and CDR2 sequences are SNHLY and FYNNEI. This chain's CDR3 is CASSGRFQETQYF. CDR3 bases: TGTGCCAGCAGCGGACGGTTTCAAGAGACCCAGTACTTC.

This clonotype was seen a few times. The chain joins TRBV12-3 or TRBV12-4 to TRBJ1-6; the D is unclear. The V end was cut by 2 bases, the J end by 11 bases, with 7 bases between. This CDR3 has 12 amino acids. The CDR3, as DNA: TGTGCCAGCAGTTTAAGTGGTCCACCCCTCCACTTT. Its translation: CASSLSGPPLHF.

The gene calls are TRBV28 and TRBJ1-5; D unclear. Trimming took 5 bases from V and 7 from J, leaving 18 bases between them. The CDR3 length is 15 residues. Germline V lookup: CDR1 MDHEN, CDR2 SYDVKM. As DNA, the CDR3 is TGTGCCAGCAGTGATCGTACTCCAAAGTTCCAGCCCCAGCATTTT. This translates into CASSDRTPKFQPQHF.

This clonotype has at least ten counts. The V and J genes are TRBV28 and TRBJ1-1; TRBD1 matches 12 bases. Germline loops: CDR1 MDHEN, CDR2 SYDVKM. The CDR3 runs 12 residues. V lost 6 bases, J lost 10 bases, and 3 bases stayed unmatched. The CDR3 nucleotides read TGTGCCAGCAGGGGGACAGGGGGCGTAGCTTTCTTT. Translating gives CASRGTGGVAFF.

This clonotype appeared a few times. The CDR3 DNA is TGTGCCAGCAGTGGACAGCCCGGACTAGCGGGAGGAGGGACGCAGTATTTT. Translation gives CASSGQPGLAGGGTQYF. The genes are TRBV6-1 and TRBJ2-3, with 14 positions matching TRBD2. The CDR3 sequence is 17 residues long. Germline V gene sequence: CDR1 MNHNS, CDR2 SASEGT. J was trimmed by 9 bases and V by 4 bases; bases with no gene match: 12.

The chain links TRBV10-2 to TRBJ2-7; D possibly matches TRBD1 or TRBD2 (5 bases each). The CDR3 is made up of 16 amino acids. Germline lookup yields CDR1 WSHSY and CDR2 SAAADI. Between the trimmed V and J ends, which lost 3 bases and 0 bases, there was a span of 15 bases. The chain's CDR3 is CASSDPQFGTSYEQYF. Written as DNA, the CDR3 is TGCGCCAGCAGTGACCCTCAATTCGGGACCTCCTACGAGCAGTACTTC.

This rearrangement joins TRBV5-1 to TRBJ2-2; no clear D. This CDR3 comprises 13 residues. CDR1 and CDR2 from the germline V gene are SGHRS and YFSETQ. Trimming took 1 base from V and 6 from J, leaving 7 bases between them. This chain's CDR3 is CASSLQLAGELFF. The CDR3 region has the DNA TGCGCCAGCAGCTTGCAACTGGCCGGGGAGCTGTTTTTT.

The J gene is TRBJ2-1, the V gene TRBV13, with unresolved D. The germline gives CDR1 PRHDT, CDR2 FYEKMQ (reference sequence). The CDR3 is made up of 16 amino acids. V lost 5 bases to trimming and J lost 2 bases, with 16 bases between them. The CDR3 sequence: CASSVVVSRTYNEQFF. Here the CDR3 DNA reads TGTGCCAGCAGCGTAGTGGTTAGCAGGACCTACAATGAGCAGTTCTTC.

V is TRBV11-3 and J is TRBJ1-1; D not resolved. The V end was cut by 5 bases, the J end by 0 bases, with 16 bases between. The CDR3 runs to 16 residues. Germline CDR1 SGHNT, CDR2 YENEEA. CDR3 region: CASSPRAGPMNTEAFF. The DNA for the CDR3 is TGTGCCAGCAGCCCCCGGGCAGGCCCCATGAACACTGAAGCTTTCTTT.

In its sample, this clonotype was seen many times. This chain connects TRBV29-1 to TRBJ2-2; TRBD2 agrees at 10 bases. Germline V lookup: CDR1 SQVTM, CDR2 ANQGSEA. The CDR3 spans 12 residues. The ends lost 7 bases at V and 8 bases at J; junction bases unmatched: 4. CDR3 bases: TGCAGCGCTACGGGACTAGCGGGGGAGCTGTTTTTT. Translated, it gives CSATGLAGELFF.

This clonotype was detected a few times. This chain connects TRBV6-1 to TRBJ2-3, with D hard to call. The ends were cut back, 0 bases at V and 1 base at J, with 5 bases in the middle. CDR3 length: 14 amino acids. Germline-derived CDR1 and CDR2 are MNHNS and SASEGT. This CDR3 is CASSEAEGTDTQYF. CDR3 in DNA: TGTGCCAGCAGTGAAGCGGAAGGCACAGATACGCAGTATTTT.

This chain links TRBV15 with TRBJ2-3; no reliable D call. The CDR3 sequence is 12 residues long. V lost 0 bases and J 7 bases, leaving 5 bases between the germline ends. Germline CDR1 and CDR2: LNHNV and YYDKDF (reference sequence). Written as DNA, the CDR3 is TGTGCCACCAGCAGAGAGAGCCATACGCAGTATTTT. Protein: CATSRESHTQYF.

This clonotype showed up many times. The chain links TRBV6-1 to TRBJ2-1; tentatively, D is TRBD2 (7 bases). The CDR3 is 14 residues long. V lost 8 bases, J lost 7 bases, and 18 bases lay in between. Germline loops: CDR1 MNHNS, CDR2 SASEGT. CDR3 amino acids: CASHSQAGANEQFF. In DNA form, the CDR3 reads TGTGCCAGCCACAGCCAGGCGGGGGCTAATGAGCAGTTCTTC.

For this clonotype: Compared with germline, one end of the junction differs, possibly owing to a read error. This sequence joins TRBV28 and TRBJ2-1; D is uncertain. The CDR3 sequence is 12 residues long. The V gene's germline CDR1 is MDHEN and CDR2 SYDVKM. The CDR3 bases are TGTGCCAGCAGTTTGGGTCACAATGAGCGGTTCTTC. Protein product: CASSLGHNERFF.

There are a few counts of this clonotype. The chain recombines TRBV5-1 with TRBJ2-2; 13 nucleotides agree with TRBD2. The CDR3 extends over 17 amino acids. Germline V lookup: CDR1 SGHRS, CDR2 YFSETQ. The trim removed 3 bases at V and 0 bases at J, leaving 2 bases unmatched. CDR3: CASSWTSGSPNTGELFF. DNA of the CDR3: TGCGCCAGCAGCTGGACTAGCGGGAGTCCGAACACCGGGGAGCTGTTTTTT.

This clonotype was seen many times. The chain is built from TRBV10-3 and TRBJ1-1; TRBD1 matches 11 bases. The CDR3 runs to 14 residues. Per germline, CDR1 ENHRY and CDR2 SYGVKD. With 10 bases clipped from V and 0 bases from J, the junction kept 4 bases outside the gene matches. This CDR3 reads CATGTGGMNTEAFF. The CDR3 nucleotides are TGTGCCACAGGGACAGGGGGGATGAACACTGAAGCTTTCTTT.

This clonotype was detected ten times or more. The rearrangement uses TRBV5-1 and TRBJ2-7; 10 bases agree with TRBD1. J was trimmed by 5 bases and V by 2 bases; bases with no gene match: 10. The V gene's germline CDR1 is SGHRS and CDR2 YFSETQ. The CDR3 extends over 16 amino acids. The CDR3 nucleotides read TGCGCCAGCAGCTTATCCTCCGGGACAGGGGCCGACGAGCAGTACTTC. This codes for CASSLSSGTGADEQYF.

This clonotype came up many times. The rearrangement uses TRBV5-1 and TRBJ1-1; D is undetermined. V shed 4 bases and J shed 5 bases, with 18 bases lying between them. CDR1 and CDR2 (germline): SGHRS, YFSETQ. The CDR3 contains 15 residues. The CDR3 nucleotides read TGCGCCAGCAGCCGGTACTCGGACCTGGGGACTGAAGCTTTCTTT. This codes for CASSRYSDLGTEAFF. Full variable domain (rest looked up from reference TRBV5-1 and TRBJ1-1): KAGVTQTPRYLIKTRGQQVTLSCSPISGHRSVSWYQQTPGQGLQFLFEYFSETQRNKGNFPGRFSGRQFSNSRSEMNVSTLELGDSALYLCASSRYSDLGTEAFFGQGTRLTVV.

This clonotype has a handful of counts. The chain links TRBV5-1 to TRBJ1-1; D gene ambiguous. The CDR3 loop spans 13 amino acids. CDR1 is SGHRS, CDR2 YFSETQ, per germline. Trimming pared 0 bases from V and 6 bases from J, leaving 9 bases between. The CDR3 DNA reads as TGCGCCAGCAGCTTGGGGGGTAGGGCTGAAGCTTTCTTT. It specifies CASSLGGRAEAFF.